This is a list of T cell receptor beta chains from one sample in a study of blood T cell repertoires in COVID-19. The assay was immunoSEQ multiplex PCR, and TCRdb's table has in-frame clones only and misses some. The sample contains 36,000 or so clones, about nine tenths of which appear only once. The sample comprised peripheral blood. These receptors all stem from a human donor in a cohort sampled during active COVID-19. Each CDR3 is given with its conserved first and last residue. D genes are given only for firm matches. The listing skips clone size in some rows; elsewhere it reads once, few, many or a size class.

TRBV5-1	-	TRBD2	TRBJ2-1	CASSSHGLAGTYNEQFF	TGCGCCAGCAGCTCGCACGGACTAGCGGGAACCTACAATGAGCAGTTCTTC
TRBV23-1	once	-	TRBJ1-4	CASSQTPGHTNEKLFF	TGCGCCAGCAGTCAAACACCGGGACATACTAATGAAAAACTGTTTTTT
TRBV25-1	-	-	TRBJ2-1	CASSPPGSYNEQFF	TGTGCCAGCAGTCCCCCGGGCTCCTACAATGAGCAGTTCTTC
TRBV7-6	-	-	TRBJ2-5	CASSSMAAVAQETQYF	TGTGCCAGCAGCAGTATGGCGGCAGTTGCCCAAGAGACCCAGTACTTC
TRBV15	once	-	TRBJ1-6	CATSRDPVEPLHF	TGTGCCACCAGCAGAGATCCGGTAGAACCCCTCCACTTT
TRBV5-4	-	-	TRBJ1-2	CASSLGNEGGYTF	TGTGCCAGCAGTCTGGGTAATGAGGGTGGCTACACCTTC
TRBV30	-	-	TRBJ2-3	CAWNGGSDTQYF	TGTGCCTGGAACGGGGGTTCAGATACGCAGTATTTT
TRBV29-1	-	-	TRBJ2-3	CSVGELLANTDTQYF	TGCAGCGTTGGGGAGCTTCTTGCGAACACAGATACGCAGTATTTT
TRBV7-9	-	-	TRBJ1-2	CASSPVTNYGYTF	TGTGCCAGCAGCCCAGTAACCAACTATGGCTACACCTTC
TRBV10-1	-	-	TRBJ1-1	CASSSNRVGEAFF	TGCGCCAGCAGCTCTAACAGGGTGGGTGAAGCTTTCTTT
TRBV4-1	-	-	TRBJ1-5	CASSQDGQKNQPQHF	TGCGCCAGCAGCCAAGATGGACAGAAAAATCAGCCCCAGCATTTT
TRBV5-1	-	TRBD1	TRBJ1-6	CASSFGTGQSPLHF	TGCGCCAGCAGCTTCGGGACAGGGCAGTCACCCCTCCACTTT
TRBV9	-	-	TRBJ2-2	CASSVGQNTGELFF	TGTGCCAGCAGCGTAGGACAGAACACCGGGGAGCTGTTTTTT
TRBV30	-	TRBD1	TRBJ1-1	CGGDRQNTEAFF	TGTGGGGGGGACAGGCAGAACACTGAAGCTTTCTTT
TRBV7-3	-	-	TRBJ2-1	CASSRGTAYNEQFF	TGTGCCAGCAGCCGGGGTACGGCCTACAATGAGCAGTTCTTC
TRBV25-1	medium-sized	-	TRBJ2-7	CASSEQEDGSYEQYF	TGTGCCAGCAGTGAACAGGAGGACGGATCCTACGAGCAGTACTTC
TRBV14	-	TRBD2	TRBJ2-5	CASSPSRLAEETQYF	TGTGCCAGCAGCCCGTCCCGACTAGCGGAAGAGACCCAGTACTTC
TRBV6-2/TRBV6-3	once	TRBD1	TRBJ2-4	CASSSPTGGLAKNIQYF	TGTGCCAGCAGTTCACCAACAGGGGGTCTAGCCAAAAACATTCAGTACTTC
TRBV6-5	-	TRBD1	TRBJ1-4	CASSLTGTGDEKLFF	TGTGCCAGCAGTTTAACCGGGACAGGGGACGAAAAACTGTTTTTT
TRBV9	few	-	TRBJ1-3	CASSAVPQGKGNTIYF	TGTGCCAGCAGCGCCGTCCCCCAGGGCAAGGGAAACACCATATATTTT